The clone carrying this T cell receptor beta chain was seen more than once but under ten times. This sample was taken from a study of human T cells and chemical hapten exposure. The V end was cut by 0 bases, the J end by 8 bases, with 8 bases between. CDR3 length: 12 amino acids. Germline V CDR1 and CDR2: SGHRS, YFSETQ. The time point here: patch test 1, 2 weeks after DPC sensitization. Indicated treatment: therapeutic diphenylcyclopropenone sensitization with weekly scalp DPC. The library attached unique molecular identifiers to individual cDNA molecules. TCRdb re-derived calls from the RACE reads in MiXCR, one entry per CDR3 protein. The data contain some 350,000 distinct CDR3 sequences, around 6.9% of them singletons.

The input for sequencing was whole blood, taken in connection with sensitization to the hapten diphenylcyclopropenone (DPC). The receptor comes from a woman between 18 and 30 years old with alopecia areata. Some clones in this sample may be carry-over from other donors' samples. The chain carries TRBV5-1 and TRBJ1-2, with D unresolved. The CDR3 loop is CASSLGMEGYTF. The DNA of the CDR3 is TGCGCCAGCAGCTTGGGCATGGAGGGCTACACCTTC.